These 19 T cell receptor beta chains came from one sample sequenced in a study of T cells in tuberculosis. Noted time point: new active TB diagnosis, blood taken before or within 7 days of starting treatment. The method was immunoSEQ multiplex PCR; TCRdb's version includes in-frame clones alone and lacks a portion of them. The sample contains tens of thousands of clones, around nine tenths of which appear only once. The source was PBMCs, collected at tuberculosis diagnosis. The source is an adult with tuberculosis.

The chain carries TRBV7-9 and TRBJ1-3; 11 bases are a match to TRBD1. CDR1 and CDR2 (germline): SEHNR, FQNEAQ (reference sequence). The CDR3 sequence is 16 residues long. V shed 6 bases, J shed 2 bases, and the junction held 6 bases outside the gene matches. CDR3 sequence reads: CASRRDRGVPGNTIYF. The CDR3 region has the DNA TGTGCCAGCAGGCGGGACAGGGGGGTCCCTGGAAACACCATATATTTT.

This clone was found once. V gene TRBV5-1 combines with J gene TRBJ1-5, with D tentatively TRBD1 (6 bases). The V end was cut by 4 bases, the J end by 5 bases, with 16 bases between. The CDR3 is made up of 15 amino acids. Germline V CDR1 and CDR2: SGHRS, YFSETQ. DNA for the CDR3: TGCGCCAGCAGCCCATCCGGGACACCCGATCAGCCCCAGCATTTT. Protein sequence: CASSPSGTPDQPQHF.

The chain recombines TRBV5-4 with TRBJ2-1; 7 nucleotides align to TRBD1. The germline V gene has CDR1 SGHNT and CDR2 YYREEE (reference sequence). V was pared by 1 base and J by 3 bases, with 7 bases of the junction left unmatched. This CDR3 contains 16 residues. The CDR3 region has the DNA TGTGCCAGCAGCTTGTGGAAGGGGGCGGGCTACAATGAGCAGTTCTTC. Translation: CASSLWKGAGYNEQFF.

The V and J genes are TRBV30 and TRBJ2-6; possible D gene TRBD2, 6 bases. CDR1 GTSNPN and CDR2 SVGIG come from the germline V gene (reference sequence). CDR3 size: 18 residues. V was pared by 4 bases and J by 0 bases, with 19 bases between. CDR3 bases: TGTGCCTGGATGACCCCGGGAGCACCCCCCTCTGGGGCCAACGTCCTGACTTTC. It codes for CAWMTPGAPPSGANVLTF.

The chain carries TRBV29-1 and TRBJ2-3; D gene ambiguous. Germline-derived CDR1 and CDR2 are SQVTM and ANQGSEA. The ends were cut back, 7 bases at V and 4 bases at J, with 24 bases in the middle. The CDR3 consists of 16 residues. CDR3 coding DNA: TGCAGCGCTGCCTCCGGTGCCTTTCAAGCCGCAGATACGCAGTATTTT. Protein: CSAASGAFQAADTQYF.

This chain joins TRBV28 and TRBJ1-1; D gene uncertain. The CDR3 is 13 residues long. The germline V and J ends were trimmed by 6 bases and 1 base, with 9 bases remaining between them. The germline gives CDR1 MDHEN, CDR2 SYDVKM. In nucleotides, the CDR3 is TGTGCCAGCAGCCTGGGAGGGAACACTGAAGCTTTCTTT. It encodes CASSLGGNTEAFF.

The genes are TRBV11-1 and TRBJ2-3; D unclear. V lost 5 bases to trimming and J lost 4 bases, with 16 bases between them. From germline, CDR1 is SGHAT and CDR2 FQDESV (reference sequence). The CDR3 runs to 15 residues. CDR3 region: CASSRLAASSDTQYF. The CDR3 DNA is TGTGCCAGCAGCCGGCTCGCGGCCAGTTCAGATACGCAGTATTTT.

The chain recombines TRBV2 with TRBJ2-7; 7 bases match TRBD1. Per the germline V gene, CDR1 is SNHLY and CDR2 is FYNNEI. V lost 5 bases, J lost 2 bases, and 3 bases stayed unmatched. The CDR3 spans 13 residues. CDR3 protein: CASSRQGTYEQYF. CDR3 coding DNA: TGTGCCAGCAGTCGACAGGGTACCTACGAGCAGTACTTC.

The chain couples TRBV4-3 to TRBJ2-3; 10 nucleotides match TRBD2. J lost 5 bases, V lost 1 base, and 9 bases had no gene match. The germline CDR1 and CDR2 sequences are LGHNA and YSLEER. This CDR3 has 17 residues. For the CDR3, the DNA is TGCGCCAGCAGCCAAGGGTCTAGCGGGGGCAGCCTAGATACGCAGTATTTT. Protein product: CASSQGSSGGSLDTQYF.

The chain links TRBV2 to TRBJ1-5, with D perhaps TRBD1 (6 bases). Trimming left V 6 bases short and J 0 bases short, with 15 bases between. Germline V gives CDR1 SNHLY, CDR2 FYNNEI. CDR3 length: 16 amino acids. The CDR3 reads CASSGGRSYSNQPQHF. The CDR3 DNA reads TGTGCCAGCAGCGGGGGGCGTTCGTATAGCAATCAGCCCCAGCATTTT.

The chain recombines TRBV5-6 with TRBJ2-7; 9 bases are a match to TRBD1. V lost 4 bases to trimming and J lost 0 bases; unmatched junction nucleotides: 11. The CDR3 runs to 17 residues. Per germline, CDR1 SGHDT and CDR2 YYEEEE. Written as DNA, the CDR3 is TGTGCCAGCAGCCAACCTACAGGGGGCGAATACTCCTACGAGCAGTACTTC. It specifies CASSQPTGGEYSYEQYF. Variable domain in full (rest from reference TRBV5-6 and TRBJ2-7): DAGVTQSPTHLIKTRGQQVTLRCSPKSGHDTVSWYQQALGQGPQFIFQYYEEEERQRGNFPDRFSGHQFPNYSSELNVNALLLGDSALYLCASSQPTGGEYSYEQYFGPGTRLTVT.

This clone showed up just once. The chain combines TRBV2 with TRBJ2-1; maybe TRBD2 (6 bases). The CDR3 is made up of 15 amino acids. Germline lookup yields CDR1 SNHLY and CDR2 FYNNEI. Between the trimmed V and J ends, which lost 4 bases and 4 bases, there was a span of 14 bases. For the CDR3, the DNA is TGTGCCAGCAGTGTGGTAGCGGAGATATACAATGAGCAGTTCTTC. Protein sequence: CASSVVAEIYNEQFF.

The chain couples TRBV7-3 to TRBJ2-1, with 10 bases lining up with TRBD2. This CDR3 region has 15 residues. Losses at the gene ends were 4 bases for V and 7 bases for J; bases not matched to a gene: 7. Germline assignment: CDR1 SGHTA and CDR2 FQGTGA. The DNA of the CDR3 is TGTGCCAGCAGCTCGGACCTAGCGGGAGTAAATGAGCAGTTCTTC. Its translation is CASSSDLAGVNEQFF. The full variable domain, in which reference TRBV7-3 and TRBJ2-1 provide the parts outside the CDR3, is GAGVSQTPSNKVTEKGKYVELRCDPISGHTALYWYRQSLGQGPEFLIYFQGTGAADDSGLPNDRFFAVRPEGSVSTLKIQRTERGDSAVYLCASSSDLAGVNEQFFGPGTRLTVL.

V is TRBV18 and J is TRBJ2-3; 7 bases are shared with TRBD2. Germline V gene sequence: CDR1 KGHSH, CDR2 LQKENI. Germline trimming cut 4 bases from V and 2 bases from J; bases unmatched to any gene: 9. The CDR3 totals 16 residues. DNA for the CDR3: TGTGCCAGCTCACAGGCGAGCGGGACTACCACAGATACGCAGTATTTT. Protein product: CASSQASGTTTDTQYF. Combining the CDR3 with reference TRBV18 and TRBJ2-3 gives the whole variable domain NAGVMQNPRHLVRRRGQEARLRCSPMKGHSHVYWYRQLPEEGLKFMVYLQKENIIDESGMPKERFSAEFPKEGPSILRIQQVVRGDSAAYFCASSQASGTTTDTQYFGPGTRLTVL.

V usage is TRBV11-2 and J usage is TRBJ2-7; 7 bases align to TRBD1. Germline CDR1 and CDR2: SGHAT and FQNNGV. J gave up 1 base and V 1 base, and 7 bases lay outside the gene matches. The CDR3 covers 16 residues. As DNA, the CDR3 is TGTGCCAGCAGCTTAGGGACAGGCCTAATGTCCTACGAGCAGTACTTC. As protein: CASSLGTGLMSYEQYF.

The rearrangement joins TRBV5-1 to TRBJ1-3, with a tentative D call TRBD1 (5 bases). The CDR3 is made up of 14 amino acids. Trimming took off 0 bases at V and 2 bases at J, with 6 bases between the two ends. Per the germline V gene, CDR1 is SGHRS and CDR2 is YFSETQ. The CDR3 DNA reads as TGCGCCAGCAGCTTGGACAGGACTGGAAACACCATATATTTT. It yields the protein CASSLDRTGNTIYF. Drawing the rest from reference TRBV5-1 and TRBJ1-3, the complete variable domain is KAGVTQTPRYLIKTRGQQVTLSCSPISGHRSVSWYQQTPGQGLQFLFEYFSETQRNKGNFPGRFSGRQFSNSRSEMNVSTLELGDSALYLCASSLDRTGNTIYFGEGSWLTVV.

V and J are TRBV4-1 and TRBJ1-1; D perhaps matches TRBD1 (5 bases). The CDR3 totals 16 residues. CDR1 and CDR2 (germline): MGHRA, YSYEKL. The V gene lost 0 bases and the J gene lost 5 bases, with 16 bases spanning the gap. CDR3 nucleotide sequence: TGCGCCAGCAGCCAAGACGGCTCCCCGGGGGGGACTGAAGCTTTCTTT. It codes for CASSQDGSPGGTEAFF.

The chain joins TRBV15 to TRBJ2-3, with 11 bases lining up with TRBD2. This CDR3 is built from 16 residues. Trimming removed 3 bases from V and 5 bases from J; junction bases left unmatched: 7. Germline CDR1 reads LNHNV; CDR2 reads YYDKDF (reference sequence). The DNA of the CDR3 is TGTGCCACCAGCAGTGACACTAGCGGGAGAGGAGATACGCAGTATTTT. It specifies CATSSDTSGRGDTQYF.

The rearrangement links TRBV4-2 to TRBJ1-1; TRBD1 matches at 9 bases. J gave up 1 base and V 4 bases, and 1 base lay outside the gene matches. CDR3 length: 14 amino acids. CDR1 is LGHNA and CDR2 is YNFKEQ in the germline V gene. CDR3 in amino acids: CASSRDRANTEAFF. For the CDR3, the DNA is TGTGCCAGCAGCCGGGACAGGGCGAACACTGAAGCTTTCTTT.